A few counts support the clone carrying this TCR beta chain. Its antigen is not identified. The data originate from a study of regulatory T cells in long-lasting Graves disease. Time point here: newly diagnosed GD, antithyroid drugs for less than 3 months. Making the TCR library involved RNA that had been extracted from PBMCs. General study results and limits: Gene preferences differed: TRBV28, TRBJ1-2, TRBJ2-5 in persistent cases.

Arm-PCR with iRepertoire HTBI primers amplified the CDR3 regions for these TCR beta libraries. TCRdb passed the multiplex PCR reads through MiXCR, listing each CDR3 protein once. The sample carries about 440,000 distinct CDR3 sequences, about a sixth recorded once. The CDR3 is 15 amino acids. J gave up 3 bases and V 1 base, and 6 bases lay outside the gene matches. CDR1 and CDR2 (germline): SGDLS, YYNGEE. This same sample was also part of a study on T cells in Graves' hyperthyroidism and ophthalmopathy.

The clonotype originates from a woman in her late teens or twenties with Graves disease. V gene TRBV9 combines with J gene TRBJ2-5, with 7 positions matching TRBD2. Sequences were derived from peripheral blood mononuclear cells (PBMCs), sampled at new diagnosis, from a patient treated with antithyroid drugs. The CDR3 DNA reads TGTGCCAGCAGCGTATCTAGCGGATATAAAGAGACCCAGTACTTC. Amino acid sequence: CASSVSSGYKETQYF. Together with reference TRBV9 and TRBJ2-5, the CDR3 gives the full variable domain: DSGVTQTPKHLITATGQRVTLRCSPRSGDLSVYWYQQSLDQGLQFLIQYYNGEERAKGNILERFSAQQFPDLHSELNLSSLELGDSALYFCASSVSSGYKETQYFGPGTRLLVL.